Following are 27 T cell receptor beta chains from one sample sequenced in a study of T cell responses to AZD1222 COVID-19 vaccine. Profiling relied on immunoSEQ multiplex PCR, and the TCRdb table lists in-frame clones only, not all of them. The data show 70,000 to 95,000 clones, approximately 91% seen once. The material sequenced was peripheral blood, taken 28 days after the second AZD1222 dose. All receptors derive from an adult who received the AZD1222 COVID-19 vaccine.

The rearrangement uses TRBV2 and TRBJ1-1; TRBD1 might be the D (6 bases). Trimming removed 7 bases at V and 4 bases at J, with 10 bases between. CDR3 size: 12 residues. The germline V gene encodes CDR1 SNHLY and CDR2 FYNNEI. This CDR3 is CASILGGTEAFF. CDR3 DNA sequence: TGTGCCAGCATTTTAGGGGGCACTGAAGCTTTCTTT.

The V call is TRBV5-8, the J call TRBJ1-2; TRBD1 aligns across 7 bases. CDR3 length: 14 amino acids. Unmatched junction bases numbered 7, after V lost 0 bases and J lost 8 bases. Germline V CDR1 and CDR2: SGHTS, YDEGEE. CDR3 in amino acids: CASSLGDRVRGYTF. The CDR3 bases are TGTGCCAGCAGCTTGGGCGACAGGGTCAGAGGCTACACCTTC.

The chain is built from TRBV28 and TRBJ2-3; no reliable D call. Per the germline V gene, CDR1 is MDHEN and CDR2 is SYDVKM. Trimming pared 8 bases from V and 1 base from J, leaving 10 bases between. The CDR3 loop spans 13 amino acids. The chain's CDR3 is CASVADGTDTQYF. CDR3 in DNA: TGTGCCAGCGTTGCGGACGGCACAGATACGCAGTATTTT. Supplemented by reference TRBV28 and TRBJ2-3, the full variable domain reads DVKVTQSSRYLVKRTGEKVFLECVQDMDHENMFWYRQDPGLGLRLIYFSYDVKMKEKGDIPEGYSVSREKKERFSLILESASTNQTSMYLCASVADGTDTQYFGPGTRLTVL.

V is TRBV30 and J is TRBJ1-1; TRBD1 agrees at 7 bases. CDR1 and CDR2 from the germline V gene are GTSNPN and SVGIG (reference sequence). CDR3 length: 12 amino acids. V was clipped by 2 bases and J by 6 bases; unmatched bases: 3. CDR3 DNA sequence: TGTGCCTGGAGTCTCCAGGGGGCTGAAGCTTTCTTT. Translated: CAWSLQGAEAFF. The whole variable domain, remainder taken from reference TRBV30 and TRBJ1-1, is SQTIHQWPATLVQPVGSPLSLECTVEGTSNPNLYWYRQAAGRGLQLLFYSVGIGQISSEVPQNLSASRPQDRQFILSSKKLLLSDSGFYLCAWSLQGAEAFFGQGTRLTVV.

This clone was observed once. The chain carries TRBV19 and TRBJ1-1, with 9 bases lining up with TRBD1. CDR3 length: 16 residues. The J segment lost 3 bases and the V segment lost 3 bases, leaving 8 bases of the junction unmatched. Germline CDR1 LNHDA, CDR2 SQIVND (reference sequence). This CDR3 is CASSIRGTGRYTEAFF. The CDR3 DNA is TGTGCCAGTAGTATTCGGGGGACAGGGCGGTACACTGAAGCTTTCTTT.

The V gene is TRBV5-5, the J gene TRBJ1-2; no clear D. Trimming removed 0 bases from V and 2 bases from J, with 5 bases in between. The V gene's germline CDR1 is SGHKS and CDR2 YYEKEE (reference sequence). The CDR3 has 13 amino acids. The CDR3: CASSLAGNYGYTF. The CDR3, as DNA: TGTGCCAGCAGCTTGGCTGGGAACTATGGCTACACCTTC.

This chain joins TRBV5-1 and TRBJ2-7, with 13 nucleotides matching TRBD2. CDR3 length equals 16 residues. Germline CDR1 reads SGHRS; CDR2 reads YFSETQ. The junction had 7 bases not matched to a gene; V was cut back by 4 bases and J by 3 bases. The CDR3 coding sequence is TGCGCCAGCAGCGTCGGGGGACTAGCGGGACTCTACGAGCAGTACTTC. This codes for CASSVGGLAGLYEQYF.

This sequence joins TRBV5-1 and TRBJ1-3; no clear D. Per the germline V gene, CDR1 is SGHRS and CDR2 is YFSETQ. The V end lost 0 bases, the J end lost 0 bases, and 10 bases lay between the germline ends. The CDR3 runs to 16 residues. The DNA for the CDR3 is TGCGCCAGCAGCTTGGAAGGTGACTTCTCTGGAAACACCATATATTTT. Translating it yields CASSLEGDFSGNTIYF.

This clone is classed as hyperexpanded. The J gene is TRBJ2-2, the V gene TRBV5-1, with 9 nucleotides matching TRBD2. V was pared by 4 bases and J by 0 bases, with 7 bases of the junction left unmatched. The CDR3 is made up of 17 amino acids. Germline-derived CDR1 and CDR2 are SGHRS and YFSETQ. CDR3 sequence (DNA): TGCGCCAGCAGCCAAGAGCGGGAGGCGCCGAACACCGGGGAGCTGTTTTTT. Its protein product is CASSQEREAPNTGELFF.

CDR3 protein: CASSWTSVGNTEAFF. The CDR3 DNA reads TGTGCCAGCAGTTGGACTTCGGTTGGGAACACTGAAGCTTTCTTT. The chain combines TRBV6-2 or TRBV6-3 with TRBJ1-1; D gene uncertain. V was shortened by 4 bases and J by 1 base, with 13 bases between the two germline ends. The CDR3 contains 15 residues. Germline loops: CDR1 MNHEY, CDR2 SVGEGT.

In this sample, this clone turned up a few times. J is TRBJ1-2 and V is TRBV3-1 (or the pseudogene TRBV3-2); 9 bases are a match to TRBD1. V dropped 3 bases and J dropped 7; count of bases not matched to a gene: 15. The germline gives CDR1 LGHDT, CDR2 YNNKEL (reference sequence). This CDR3 is built from 17 residues. The CDR3 spells CASSQAGTGSWGVGYTF. Here the CDR3 DNA reads TGTGCCAGCAGCCAGGCCGGGACAGGGTCGTGGGGCGTTGGCTACACCTTC.

The chain carries TRBV7-3 and TRBJ2-7, with D perhaps matching TRBD2 (5 bases). Trimming pared 0 bases from V and 7 bases from J, leaving 13 bases between. The CDR3 has 14 residues. The germline CDR1 and CDR2 sequences are SGHTA and FQGTGA. DNA of the CDR3: TGTGCCAGCAGCTTAACTTTGACCCCGGGGGAGCAGTACTTC. It translates to CASSLTLTPGEQYF.

This clone has only one observation. The V call is TRBV19, the J call TRBJ1-2; D is unclear. This CDR3 contains 13 residues. The V gene's germline CDR1 is LNHDA and CDR2 SQIVND (reference sequence). Trimming shortened V by 4 bases and J by 2 bases, and 8 bases separated the two germline ends. The CDR3 is CASSTLDNYGYTF. The CDR3 nucleotides are TGTGCCAGTAGTACTCTGGACAACTATGGCTACACCTTC. The entire variable domain, with the rest obtained from reference TRBV19 and TRBJ1-2, is as follows: DGGITQSPKYLFRKEGQNVTLSCEQNLNHDAMYWYRQDPGQGLRLIYYSQIVNDFQKGDIAEGYSVSREKKESFPLTVTSAQKNPTAFYLCASSTLDNYGYTFGSGTRLTVV.

The genes are TRBV4-3 and TRBJ2-4, with 7 bases aligning to TRBD1. The CDR3 is 18 residues long. CDR1 and CDR2 from the germline V gene are LGHNA and YSLEER. After removal of 0 bases from V and 0 bases from J, the junction contained 8 bases not matched to a gene. CDR3 amino acids: CASSQDPRTGGAKNIQYF. DNA for the CDR3: TGCGCCAGCAGCCAAGATCCCCGGACAGGAGGAGCCAAAAACATTCAGTACTTC.

The chain has TRBV5-4 and TRBJ2-5, with 11 bases aligning to TRBD1. Trimming at V came to 4 bases and at J to 4 bases, leaving 6 bases not matched to a gene. The CDR3 runs 15 residues. Germline CDR1 reads SGHNT; CDR2 reads YYREEE (reference sequence). For the CDR3, the DNA is TGTGCCAGCAGCCCGGACAGGGGGCAGTCAGAGACCCAGTACTTC. Its protein is CASSPDRGQSETQYF. The full variable domain, rest sourced from reference TRBV5-4 and TRBJ2-5, is ETGVTQSPTHLIKTRGQQVTLRCSSQSGHNTVSWYQQALGQGPQFIFQYYREEENGRGNFPPRFSGLQFPNYSSELNVNALELDDSALYLCASSPDRGQSETQYFGPGTRLLVL.

The chain uses TRBV7-8 and TRBJ2-7; 7 bases align to TRBD1. The J segment lost 2 bases and the V segment lost 3 bases, leaving 7 bases of the junction unmatched. The CDR3 has 15 residues. Germline CDR1 and CDR2: SGHVS and FQNEAQ. The CDR3 is CASSLGLGQAYEQYF. In nucleotides, the CDR3 is TGTGCCAGCAGCTTGGGCTTAGGACAGGCCTACGAGCAGTACTTC. The whole variable domain, remainder taken from reference TRBV7-8 and TRBJ2-7, is GAGVSQSPRYKVAKRGQDVALRCDPISGHVSLFWYQQALGQGPEFLTYFQNEAQLDKSGLPSDRFFAERPEGSVSTLKIQRTQQEDSAVYLCASSLGLGQAYEQYFGPGTRLTVT.

The CDR3 coding sequence is TGTGCCATCAGAGCACAGGGGAACAATCAGCCCCAGCATTTT. Its protein is CAIRAQGNNQPQHF. This sequence joins TRBV10-3 and TRBJ1-5; 7 bases are shared with TRBD1. Germline V gene lookup returns CDR1 ENHRY and CDR2 SYGVKD. This CDR3 spans 14 amino acids. V lost 6 bases to trimming and J lost 3 bases; unmatched junction nucleotides: 5.

J is TRBJ2-1 and V is TRBV15; 11 bases are shared with TRBD2. V was pared by 2 bases and J by 4 bases, with 4 bases of the junction left unmatched. The CDR3 consists of 16 residues. Per the germline V gene, CDR1 is LNHNV and CDR2 is YYDKDF (reference sequence). The CDR3 protein is CATSRNGTSGYNEQFF. CDR3 coding DNA: TGTGCCACCAGCAGAAATGGGACTAGCGGATACAATGAGCAGTTCTTC. The full variable domain, completed using reference TRBV15 and TRBJ2-1, is DAMVIQNPRYQVTQFGKPVTLSCSQTLNHNVMYWYQQKSSQAPKLLFHYYDKDFNNEADTPDNFQSRRPNTSFCFLDIRSPGLGDTAMYLCATSRNGTSGYNEQFFGPGTRLTVL.

The rearrangement uses TRBV7-2 and TRBJ2-3; 8 bases align to TRBD2. CDR3 length equals 17 residues. In germline, CDR1 is SGHTA, CDR2 FQGNSA. V lost 5 bases to trimming and J lost 3 bases; unmatched junction nucleotides: 13. CDR3 in amino acids: CASSPGPGTSKTDTQYF. The CDR3 coding sequence is TGTGCCAGCAGCCCAGGCCCCGGGACTAGTAAAACAGATACGCAGTATTTT.

This chain links TRBV6-6 with TRBJ2-2, with D uncertain. The germline V gene encodes CDR1 MNHNY and CDR2 SVGAGI (reference sequence). The V end lost 2 bases, the J end lost 2 bases, and 12 bases lay between the germline ends. This CDR3 comprises 16 residues. This CDR3 reads CASSYERRTNTGELFF. DNA for the CDR3: TGTGCCAGCAGTTACGAGCGTCGGACCAACACCGGGGAGCTGTTTTTT.

This chain connects TRBV28 to TRBJ2-1; TRBD2 matches 11 bases. The V segment lost 2 bases and the J segment 8 bases; nucleotides outside the gene matches: 5. Germline V gene sequence: CDR1 MDHEN, CDR2 SYDVKM. The CDR3 totals 15 residues. The CDR3 is CASSLIAGGSDEQFF. For the CDR3, the DNA is TGTGCCAGCAGTTTAATAGCGGGAGGGTCGGATGAGCAGTTCTTC.

This sequence joins TRBV30 and TRBJ2-1, with D possibly matching TRBD2 (6 bases). Germline CDR1 GTSNPN, CDR2 SVGIG (reference sequence). The CDR3 has 13 amino acids. Trimming pared 1 base from V and 9 bases from J, leaving 13 bases between. This chain's CDR3 is CAWSGGDPGEQFF. DNA of the CDR3: TGTGCCTGGAGTGGGGGGGACCCCGGTGAGCAGTTCTTC.

This chain connects TRBV4-1 to TRBJ1-1; 7 nucleotides align to TRBD1. The germline V gene encodes CDR1 MGHRA and CDR2 YSYEKL. The V and J ends lost 1 base and 8 bases, in that order; junction bases with no gene match: 4. The CDR3 loop spans 13 amino acids. CDR3 sequence reads: CASSQVDRIEAFF. CDR3 in DNA: TGCGCCAGCAGCCAAGTGGACAGGATAGAAGCTTTCTTT.

V usage is TRBV3-1 (or the pseudogene TRBV3-2) and J usage is TRBJ2-7; 7 bases fit TRBD2. This CDR3 spans 16 amino acids. Germline-derived CDR1 and CDR2 are LGHDT and YNNKEL (reference sequence). V lost 4 bases and J lost 2; bases outside the gene matches: 11. The CDR3 DNA is TGTGCCAGCAGCCCCTTTGCGGGAGTACTAACCTACGAGCAGTACTTC. Its protein is CASSPFAGVLTYEQYF.

The V gene is TRBV2, the J gene TRBJ2-7; D remains unclear. Germline lookup yields CDR1 SNHLY and CDR2 FYNNEI. Trimming pared 1 base from V and 6 bases from J, leaving 19 bases between. There are 16 residues in the CDR3. CDR3 DNA sequence: TGTGCCAGCAGTGAAGTTGACAAAATGACATCGGTCGAGCAGTACTTC. Protein: CASSEVDKMTSVEQYF. The entire variable domain, with the rest obtained from reference TRBV2 and TRBJ2-7, is as follows: EPEVTQTPSHQVTQMGQEVILRCVPISNHLYFYWYRQILGQKVEFLVSFYNNEISEKSEIFDDQFSVERPDGSNFTLKIRSTKLEDSAMYFCASSEVDKMTSVEQYFGPGTRLTVT.

J is TRBJ2-3 and V is TRBV7-8, with 11 bases aligning to TRBD1. With V trimmed by 1 base and J by 3 bases, 6 bases remained unmatched. The germline CDR1 and CDR2 sequences are SGHVS and FQNEAQ. The CDR3 has 17 amino acids. Here the CDR3 reads CASSLDSDRGLTDTQYF. The CDR3 DNA sequence: TGTGCCAGCAGCTTAGATTCGGACAGGGGGCTGACAGATACGCAGTATTTT.

This chain uses TRBV28 with TRBJ1-2; the D is unclear. This CDR3 has 14 amino acids. Germline values: CDR1 MDHEN, CDR2 SYDVKM. Deletions cut 7 bases from V and 3 bases from J, with 15 bases between. The CDR3 loop is CASNPPPPHYGYTF. The CDR3 nucleotides are TGTGCCAGCAATCCACCCCCACCTCACTATGGCTACACCTTC.